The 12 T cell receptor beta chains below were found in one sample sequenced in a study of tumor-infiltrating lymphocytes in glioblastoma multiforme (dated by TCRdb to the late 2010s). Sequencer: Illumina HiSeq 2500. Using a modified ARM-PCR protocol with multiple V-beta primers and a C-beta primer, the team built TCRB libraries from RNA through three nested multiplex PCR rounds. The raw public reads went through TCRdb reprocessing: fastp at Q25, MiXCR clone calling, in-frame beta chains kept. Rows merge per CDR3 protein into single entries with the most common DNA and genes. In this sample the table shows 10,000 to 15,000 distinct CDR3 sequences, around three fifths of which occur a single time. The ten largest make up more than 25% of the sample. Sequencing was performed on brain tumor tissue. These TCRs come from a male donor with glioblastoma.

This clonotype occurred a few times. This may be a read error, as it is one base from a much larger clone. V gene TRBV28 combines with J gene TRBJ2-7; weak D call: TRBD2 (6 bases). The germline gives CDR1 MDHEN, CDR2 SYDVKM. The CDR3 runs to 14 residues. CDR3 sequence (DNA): TGTGCCACCTCCCGGGACTTGGGCTCCCACGAGCAGTACTTC. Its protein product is CATSRDLGSHEQYF.

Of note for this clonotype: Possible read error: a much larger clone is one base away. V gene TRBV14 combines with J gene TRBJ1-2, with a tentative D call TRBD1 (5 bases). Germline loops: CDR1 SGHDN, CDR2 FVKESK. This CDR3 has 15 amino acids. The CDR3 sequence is CASSQVPGKPGGHIF. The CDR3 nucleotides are TGTGCCAGCAGCCAAGTGCCAGGGAAGCCGGGAGGCCACATCTTC.

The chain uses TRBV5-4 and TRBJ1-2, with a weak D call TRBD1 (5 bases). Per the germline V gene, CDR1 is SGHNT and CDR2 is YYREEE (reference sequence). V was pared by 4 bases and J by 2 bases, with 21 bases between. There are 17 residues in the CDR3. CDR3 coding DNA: TGTGCCAGCAGCCCGTACCTCTCCGGGACGGACAACTATGGCTACACCTTC. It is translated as CASSPYLSGTDNYGYTF. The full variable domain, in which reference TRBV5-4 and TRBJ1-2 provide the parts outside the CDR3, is ETGVTQSPTHLIKTRGQQVTLRCSSQSGHNTVSWYQQALGQGPQFIFQYYREEENGRGNFPPRFSGLQFPNYSSELNVNALELDDSALYLCASSPYLSGTDNYGYTFGSGTRLTVV.

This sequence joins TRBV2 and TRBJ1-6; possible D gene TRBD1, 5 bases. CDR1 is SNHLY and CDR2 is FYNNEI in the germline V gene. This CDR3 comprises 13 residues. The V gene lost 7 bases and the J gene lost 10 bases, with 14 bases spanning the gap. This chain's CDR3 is CASIWQGSSPLHF. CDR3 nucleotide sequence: TGTGCCAGCATATGGCAGGGAAGCTCACCCCTCCACTTT.

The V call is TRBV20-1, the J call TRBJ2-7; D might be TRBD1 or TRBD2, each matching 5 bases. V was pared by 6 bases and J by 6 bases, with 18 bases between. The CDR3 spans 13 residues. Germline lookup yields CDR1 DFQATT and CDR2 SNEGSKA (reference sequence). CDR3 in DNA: TGCAGTGCCAATGAGGGAACGGGACGCGAGCAGTACTTC. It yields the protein CSANEGTGREQYF.

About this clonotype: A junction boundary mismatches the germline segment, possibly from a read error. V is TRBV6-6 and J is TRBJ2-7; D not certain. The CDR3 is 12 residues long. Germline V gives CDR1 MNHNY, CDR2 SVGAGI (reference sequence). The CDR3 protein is CASSYAYYGQCF. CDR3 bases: TGTGCCAGCAGTTACGCTTACTACGGGCAGTGCTTC.

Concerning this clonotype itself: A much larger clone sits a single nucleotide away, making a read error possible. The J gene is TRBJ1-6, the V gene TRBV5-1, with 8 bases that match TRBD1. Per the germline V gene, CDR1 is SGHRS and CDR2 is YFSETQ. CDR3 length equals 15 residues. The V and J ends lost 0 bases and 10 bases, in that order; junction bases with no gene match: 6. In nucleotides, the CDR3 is TGCGCCAGCAGCTTGGAAGACAGGGGCGGGTCACCCCTCCACTTT. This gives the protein CASSLEDRGGSPLHF.

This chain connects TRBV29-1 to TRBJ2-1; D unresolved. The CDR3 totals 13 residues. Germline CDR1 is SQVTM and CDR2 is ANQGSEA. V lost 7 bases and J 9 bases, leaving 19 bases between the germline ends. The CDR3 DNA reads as TGCAGCGGTGATAGTGTAACTTCTGGTGAGCAGTTCTTC. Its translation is CSGDSVTSGEQFF.

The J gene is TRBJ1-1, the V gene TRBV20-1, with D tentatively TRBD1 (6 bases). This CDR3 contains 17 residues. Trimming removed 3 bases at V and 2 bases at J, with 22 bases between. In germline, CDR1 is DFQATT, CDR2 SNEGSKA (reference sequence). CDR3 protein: CSARLVWGGGLNTEAFF. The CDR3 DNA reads TGCAGTGCTAGGCTGGTATGGGGGGGGGGGCTCAACACTGAAGCTTTCTTT.

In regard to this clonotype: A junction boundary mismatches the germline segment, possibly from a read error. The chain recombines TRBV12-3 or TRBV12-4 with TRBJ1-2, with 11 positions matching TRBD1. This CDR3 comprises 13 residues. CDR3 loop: CASSGDRGDGYAF. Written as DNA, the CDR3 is TGTGCCAGCAGTGGGGACAGGGGGGATGGCTACGCCTTC.

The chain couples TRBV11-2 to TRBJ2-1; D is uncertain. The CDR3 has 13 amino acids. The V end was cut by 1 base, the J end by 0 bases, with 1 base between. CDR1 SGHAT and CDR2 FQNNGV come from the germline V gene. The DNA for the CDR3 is TGTGCCAGCAGCTTAGGCTCCTACAATGAGCAGTTCTTC. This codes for CASSLGSYNEQFF.

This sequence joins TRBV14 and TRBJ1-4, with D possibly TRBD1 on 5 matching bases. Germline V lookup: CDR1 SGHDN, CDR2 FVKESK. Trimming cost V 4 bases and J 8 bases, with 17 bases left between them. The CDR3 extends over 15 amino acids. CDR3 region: CASSPSMGLREKLFF. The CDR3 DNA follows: TGTGCCAGCAGCCCCTCCATGGGGCTGAGGGAAAAACTGTTTTTT.